These 26 T cell receptor beta chains were sequenced from one sample in a study of T cells after yellow fever vaccination. TCRdb re-called the 5' RACE reads with MiXCR, one entry per CDR3 protein. Of 450,000 to 550,000 distinct CDR3 sequences detected, around 21% appear once; the ten largest clones hold around 15%. Sequenced here: PBMCs, sampled 15 days after the yellow fever booster vaccination. These receptors were obtained from a man aged 30-40 years who received the YFV17D yellow fever vaccine.

A few counts support this clonotype. The chain carries TRBV6-5 and TRBJ2-7; the match to TRBD2 covers 7 bases. The CDR3 loop spans 14 amino acids. Germline trimming cut 3 bases from V and 2 bases from J; bases unmatched to any gene: 4. CDR1 and CDR2 from the germline V gene are MNHEY and SVGAGI. This chain's CDR3 is CASSYTGLAYEQYF. The CDR3 bases are TGTGCCAGCAGTTATACCGGACTAGCCTACGAGCAGTACTTC.

The CDR3 DNA follows: TGCGCCAGCAGCCGGGACAGGGGTAGATCCAACGTCCTGACTTTC. This translates into CASSRDRGRSNVLTF. This chain connects TRBV4-3 to TRBJ2-6, with 10 bases fitting TRBD1. The germline V gene encodes CDR1 LGHNA and CDR2 YSLEER. V lost 4 bases and J lost 8; bases outside the gene matches: 5. This CDR3 comprises 15 residues.

The chain links TRBV9 to TRBJ2-5, with 8 bases that match TRBD1. Germline CDR1 and CDR2: SGDLS and YYNGEE. Trimming removed 2 bases from V and 3 bases from J; junction bases left unmatched: 3. The CDR3 runs 14 residues. The CDR3 spells CASSVGQGKETQYF. DNA for the CDR3: TGTGCCAGCAGCGTCGGACAGGGCAAAGAGACCCAGTACTTC.

V is TRBV28 and J is TRBJ2-3, with D perhaps assigned TRBD1 or TRBD2 (5 bases each). The V end lost 1 base, the J end lost 4 bases, and 18 bases lay between the germline ends. The CDR3 has 17 residues. Looked up from germline, CDR1 is MDHEN and CDR2 is SYDVKM. The CDR3 loop is CASSLLSRAGASDTQYF. CDR3 in DNA: TGTGCCAGCAGTTTATTGTCCCGGGCCGGGGCATCAGATACGCAGTATTTT. Variable domain in full (rest from reference TRBV28 and TRBJ2-3): DVKVTQSSRYLVKRTGEKVFLECVQDMDHENMFWYRQDPGLGLRLIYFSYDVKMKEKGDIPEGYSVSREKKERFSLILESASTNQTSMYLCASSLLSRAGASDTQYFGPGTRLTVL.

This clonotype has only a few counts. The chain uses TRBV3-1 and TRBJ2-4; tentatively, D is TRBD2 (5 bases). V was trimmed by 0 bases and J by 11 bases, leaving 8 bases between them. CDR1 is LGHDT and CDR2 is YNNKEL in the germline V gene (reference sequence). The CDR3 length is 12 residues. CDR3 protein: CASSQDRGFQYF. The CDR3 nucleotides read TGTGCCAGCAGCCAAGATCGAGGGTTTCAGTACTTC.

The chain links TRBV21-1 to TRBJ2-4; no check of the table's D call, TRBD2, against the DNA was made. TRBV21-1 is a documented pseudogene. CDR3 length: 19 residues. The CDR3 nucleotides are TGTGCCAGCAGCGGTGGGACTAGCGGGAGCGTCGGGGCCAAAAACATTCAGTACTTC. This sequence encodes CASSGGTSGSVGAKNIQYF.

The V call is TRBV18, the J call TRBJ2-3; 9 positions agree with TRBD2. The CDR3 runs to 14 residues. In germline, CDR1 is KGHSH, CDR2 LQKENI. V lost 1 base and J lost 4; bases outside the gene matches: 0. CDR3 region: CASSPLAGADTQYF. CDR3 nucleotides: TGTGCCAGCTCACCACTAGCGGGAGCAGATACGCAGTATTTT.

In this sample, this clonotype turned up a few times. The rearrangement joins TRBV18 to TRBJ1-4, with 11 bases lining up with TRBD1. V lost 3 bases, J lost 13 bases, and 4 bases stayed unmatched. Germline V CDR1 and CDR2: KGHSH, LQKENI. This CDR3 is 13 amino acids long. CDR3 sequence reads: CASSPRDRGILFF. CDR3 coding DNA: TGTGCCAGCTCACCGAGGGACAGGGGGATACTGTTTTTT.

J is TRBJ2-3 and V is TRBV29-1; D unclear. Germline assignment: CDR1 SQVTM and CDR2 ANQGSEA. The CDR3 is made up of 13 amino acids. Trimming took 2 bases from V and 2 from J, leaving 8 bases between them. CDR3 sequence: CSVERPLTDTQYF. The DNA for the CDR3 is TGCAGCGTTGAAAGGCCTCTCACAGATACGCAGTATTTT.

This clonotype was seen many times. The genes are TRBV20-1 and TRBJ1-2; the D gene is possibly TRBD1 (6 bases). V dropped 6 bases and J dropped 8 bases, with 13 bases sitting between them. Looked up from germline, CDR1 is DFQATT and CDR2 is SNEGSKA (reference sequence). CDR3 length equals 11 residues. The CDR3 DNA sequence: TGCAGTGCCCGGCGACAGGAGGGCTACACCTTC. Its protein is CSARRQEGYTF.

The chain uses TRBV27 and TRBJ2-5, with D tentatively TRBD1 (6 bases). Trimming left V 3 bases short and J 4 bases short, with 24 bases between. Per the germline V gene, CDR1 is MNHEY and CDR2 is SMNVEV (reference sequence). CDR3 length: 18 amino acids. The CDR3 bases are TGTGCCAGCAGTTTGTGGACTGCCCGGGCGCCGGACAGAGAGACCCAGTACTTC. Protein: CASSLWTARAPDRETQYF.

The chain recombines TRBV7-9 with TRBJ2-3; D is ambiguous. The V gene's germline CDR1 is SEHNR and CDR2 FQNEAQ (reference sequence). Trimming shortened V by 2 bases and J by 1 base, and 7 bases separated the two germline ends. This CDR3 is 14 amino acids long. CDR3 sequence (DNA): TGTGCCAGCAGCTTATCAACCCGCACAGATACGCAGTATTTT. This translates into CASSLSTRTDTQYF.

This clonotype occurred a few times. The chain is built from TRBV7-2 and TRBJ2-7; D remains unclear. The V gene lost 5 bases and the J gene lost 6 bases, with 11 bases spanning the gap. The CDR3 is made up of 12 amino acids. Germline V CDR1 and CDR2: SGHTA, FQGNSA. CDR3 region: CASSLPPSEQYF. DNA of the CDR3: TGTGCCAGCAGCCTCCCGCCGTCCGAGCAGTACTTC.

The chain links TRBV20-1 to TRBJ2-3; 7 bases are a match to TRBD2. CDR1 is DFQATT and CDR2 is SNEGSKA in the germline V gene (reference sequence). This CDR3 is 14 amino acids long. V was clipped by 0 bases and J by 6 bases; unmatched bases: 6. The DNA for the CDR3 is TGCAGTGCTAGAGATGGGGGACTAAGCGATACGCAGTATTTT. As protein: CSARDGGLSDTQYF.

The sample holds a few counts of this clonotype. The J gene is TRBJ2-3, the V gene TRBV2; 10 positions agree with TRBD2. Germline CDR1 SNHLY, CDR2 FYNNEI. J was trimmed by 6 bases and V by 8 bases; bases with no gene match: 11. This CDR3 has 15 residues. CDR3 sequence reads: CASRPSGRALDTQYF. CDR3 bases: TGTGCCAGCCGCCCGAGCGGGAGGGCCTTGGATACGCAGTATTTT.

This chain joins TRBV29-1 and TRBJ2-7; a possible D gene is TRBD1 (5 bases). Looked up from germline, CDR1 is SQVTM and CDR2 is ANQGSEA. The germline V and J ends were trimmed by 4 bases and 2 bases, with 15 bases remaining between them. This CDR3 is built from 14 residues. In DNA, the CDR3 is TGCAGCGTTGGCTCTGGGCAGGGCACCTACGAGCAGTACTTC. Translated, it gives CSVGSGQGTYEQYF.

The V and J genes are TRBV7-6 and TRBJ2-6, with 11 bases identical to TRBD1. The CDR3 is made up of 18 amino acids. The V segment lost 5 bases and the J segment 3 bases; nucleotides outside the gene matches: 9. Germline CDR1 SGHVS, CDR2 FNYEAQ. The CDR3 coding sequence is TGTGCCAGCAGCCCGGGACAGGGGGATTACTTTGGGGCCAACGTCCTGACTTTC. Its translation is CASSPGQGDYFGANVLTF. Full variable domain (outside the CDR3, taken from reference TRBV7-6 and TRBJ2-6): GAGVSQSPRYKVTKRGQDVALRCDPISGHVSLYWYRQALGQGPEFLTYFNYEAQQDKSGLPNDRFSAERPEGSISTLTIQRTEQRDSAMYRCASSPGQGDYFGANVLTFGAGSRLTVL.

The table lists this clonotype with a few counts. The CDR3 DNA sequence: TGCAGTGGGGACCTTTTAGCGGGAGGCTCCTACAATGAGCAGTTCTTC. This gives the protein CSGDLLAGGSYNEQFF. This chain connects TRBV20-1 to TRBJ2-1, with 10 bases that match TRBD2. The germline CDR1 and CDR2 sequences are DFQATT and SNEGSKA (reference sequence). This CDR3 region has 16 residues. V shed 7 bases and J 0 bases; nucleotides not matched to a gene: 9.

This clonotype occurred once. The chain joins TRBV6-4 to TRBJ2-1; 7 bases match TRBD2. The V gene's germline CDR1 is MRHNA and CDR2 SNTAGT. CDR3 length equals 14 residues. V lost 0 bases to trimming and J lost 7 bases; unmatched junction nucleotides: 3. The CDR3 DNA is TGTGCCAGCAGTGACTCCCCCGGGGGGAATGAGCAGTTCTTC. It translates to CASSDSPGGNEQFF.

This clonotype occurred a few times. This rearrangement joins TRBV29-1 to TRBJ2-7, with D perhaps TRBD2 (5 bases). V lost 4 bases to trimming and J lost 2 bases, with 15 bases between them. Germline CDR1 and CDR2: SQVTM and ANQGSEA. The CDR3 is made up of 14 amino acids. The CDR3 is CSVVTSGATYEQYF. In DNA, the CDR3 is TGCAGCGTTGTGACCAGCGGAGCTACCTACGAGCAGTACTTC.

This clonotype appeared a single time. The chain has TRBV27 and TRBJ2-5; possible D gene TRBD1, 5 bases. The CDR3 loop spans 13 amino acids. The V end lost 1 base, the J end lost 4 bases, and 7 bases lay between the germline ends. Germline V gene lookup returns CDR1 MNHEY and CDR2 SMNVEV (reference sequence). The DNA of the CDR3 is TGTGCCAGCAGTTTATGGGGCCCAGAGACCCAGTACTTC. This gives the protein CASSLWGPETQYF.

V and J are TRBV18 and TRBJ1-1; 9 nucleotides line up with TRBD1. The CDR3 totals 16 residues. The germline V gene encodes CDR1 KGHSH and CDR2 LQKENI. The junction had 6 bases not matched to a gene; V was cut back by 0 bases and J by 4 bases. The CDR3 DNA sequence: TGTGCCAGCTCACCACCGTCGGGACAGGGAGGCACTGAAGCTTTCTTT. It encodes CASSPPSGQGGTEAFF.

The CDR3 sequence is CASSFLDNLQYF. The CDR3 DNA is TGTGCCAGCAGCTTCCTGGACAACCTTCAGTACTTC. The rearrangement links TRBV7-2 to TRBJ2-4, with D perhaps TRBD1 (5 bases). V lost 3 bases to trimming and J lost 11 bases, with 11 bases between them. The CDR3 runs to 12 residues. CDR1 SGHTA and CDR2 FQGNSA come from the germline V gene.

This clonotype was counted only a few times. This chain connects TRBV20-1 to TRBJ2-7, with 10 nucleotides matching TRBD2. The CDR3 covers 15 residues. Germline V gene data show CDR1 as DFQATT and CDR2 as SNEGSKA (reference sequence). The junction had 8 bases not matched to a gene; V was cut back by 2 bases and J by 4 bases. The CDR3 DNA is TGCAGTGCTAGACTCAGCGGGAGGGCCGGTTACGAGCAGTACTTC. This sequence encodes CSARLSGRAGYEQYF.

This clonotype was detected a few times. CDR3 protein: CSVRDTGELFF. The CDR3 DNA sequence: TGCAGCGTGCGGGACACCGGGGAGCTGTTTTTT. The rearrangement joins TRBV29-1 to TRBJ2-2, with a weak D call TRBD2 (5 bases). The germline V gene has CDR1 SQVTM and CDR2 ANQGSEA. The CDR3 spans 11 residues. V dropped 6 bases and J dropped 3 bases, with 5 bases sitting between them.

V usage is TRBV7-2 and J usage is TRBJ1-3; a possible D gene is TRBD1 (5 bases). In germline, CDR1 is SGHTA, CDR2 FQGNSA. Trimming took 11 bases from V and 2 from J, leaving 13 bases between them. This CDR3 comprises 13 residues. CDR3 amino acids: CAWGRDAGNTIYF. The CDR3 region has the DNA TGTGCCTGGGGCAGGGACGCTGGAAACACCATATATTTT. The variable domain in full, with the rest retrieved from reference TRBV7-2 and TRBJ1-3, is GAGVSQSPSNKVTEKGKDVELRCDPISGHTALYWYRQSLGQGLEFLIYFQGNSAPDKSGLPSDRFSAERTGGSVSTLTIQRTQQEDSAVYLCAWGRDAGNTIYFGEGSWLTVV.